This TCR beta chain was retrieved from a study of T cell responses to AZD1222 COVID-19 vaccine. TCRdb keeps only in-frame clones here, not all; method: immunoSEQ multiplex PCR. The repertoire consists of 85,000 to 90,000 clones, with around 88% occurring once and the leading ten covering 10%. In germline, CDR1 is MDHEN, CDR2 SYDVKM. The CDR3 is made up of 16 amino acids. V was trimmed by 11 bases and J by 6 bases, leaving 23 bases between them. This clonotype was sampled from an adult in good health. This chain links TRBV28 with TRBJ1-6; D ambiguous. This material consisted of peripheral blood, taken on day 0 of MenACWY control vaccination. The CDR3: CAVPASSSDPNSPLHF. DNA for the CDR3: TGTGCCGTTCCAGCCTCTTCAAGTGATCCTAATTCACCCCTCCACTTT.